The 18 T cell receptor beta chains listed next were all sequenced from one sample in a study of blood T cells in healthy people across ages. Sample-barcoded 5' priming and a J-beta primer mix drove a second PCR of about 6 to 12 cycles. TCRdb re-analysed the 5' RACE reads in MiXCR, keeping a single row per CDR3 protein. The profile shows around 1,800,000 distinct CDR3 sequences, around 42% of them singletons. The sample was blood. The source is a human donor in good health.

The chain is built from TRBV12-3 or TRBV12-4 and TRBJ2-2, with D uncertain. The V end lost 6 bases, the J end lost 4 bases, and 12 bases lay between the germline ends. The CDR3 covers 14 residues. DNA for the CDR3: TGTGCCAGCAGCTCGGGCTACCTCACCGGGGAGCTGTTTTTT. Protein: CASSSGYLTGELFF.

V and J are TRBV7-9 and TRBJ2-5, with D possibly TRBD2 on 5 matching bases. V lost 4 bases, J lost 2 bases, and 14 bases lay in between. CDR1 is SEHNR and CDR2 is FQNEAQ in the germline V gene (reference sequence). This CDR3 contains 15 residues. CDR3 nucleotide sequence: TGTGCCAGCAGCTCAGGACTGCCATTTCAAGAGACCCAGTACTTC. This translates into CASSSGLPFQETQYF.

This clonotype was seen more than once but under ten times. The V gene is TRBV6-2 or TRBV6-3, the J gene TRBJ2-7; 7 nucleotides match TRBD1. With 8 bases clipped from V and 2 bases from J, the junction kept 6 bases outside the gene matches. This CDR3 has 13 residues. Germline CDR1 MNHEY, CDR2 SVGEGT. The CDR3 DNA follows: TGTGCCAGCTGGGCAGGGGGAACCTACGAGCAGTACTTC. It yields the protein CASWAGGTYEQYF.

The chain links TRBV6-6 to TRBJ2-1; 7 bases are shared with TRBD1. There are 16 residues in the CDR3. The junction had 9 bases not matched to a gene; V was cut back by 5 bases and J by 2 bases. Germline CDR1 reads MNHNY; CDR2 reads SVGAGI (reference sequence). The CDR3, as DNA: TGTGCCAGCAGTCCCCACGGGGACAGCACCTACAATGAGCAGTTCTTC. Encoded protein: CASSPHGDSTYNEQFF.

The CDR3 reads CASSVTGDPHTGELFF. The DNA for the CDR3 is TGTGCCAGCAGCGTTACAGGTGACCCACACACCGGGGAGCTGTTTTTT. The genes are TRBV5-8 and TRBJ2-2, with D tentatively TRBD1 (5 bases). From germline, CDR1 is SGHTS and CDR2 YDEGEE. Between the trimmed V and J ends, which lost 4 bases and 3 bases, there was a span of 16 bases. This CDR3 region has 16 residues.

The chain has TRBV4-1 and TRBJ1-5, with 8 bases that match TRBD1. With V trimmed by 4 bases and J by 3 bases, 8 bases remained unmatched. The germline V gene has CDR1 MGHRA and CDR2 YSYEKL. This CDR3 contains 16 residues. CDR3 sequence (DNA): TGCGCCAGCAGCCCTGCGGGCAGGGGGCCCAATCAGCCCCAGCATTTT. Protein: CASSPAGRGPNQPQHF.

The rearrangement uses TRBV6-2 or TRBV6-3 and TRBJ2-3, with a possible D match to TRBD1 (5 bases). V dropped 0 bases and J dropped 1 base, with 8 bases sitting between them. CDR1 MNHEY and CDR2 SVGEGT come from the germline V gene. The CDR3 runs to 15 residues. DNA of the CDR3: TGTGCCAGCAGTTACTCAAGACAGCGCACAGATACGCAGTATTTT. Encoded protein: CASSYSRQRTDTQYF.

The genes are TRBV4-1 and TRBJ2-3; 15 nucleotides line up with TRBD2. Germline V gene lookup returns CDR1 MGHRA and CDR2 YSYEKL. Trimming removed 5 bases from V and 5 bases from J; junction bases left unmatched: 11. The CDR3 has 18 amino acids. CDR3 loop: CASSARTSGGALGDTQYF. DNA of the CDR3: TGCGCCAGCAGCGCCCGGACTAGCGGGGGGGCATTAGGAGATACGCAGTATTTT.

This clonotype came up a few times. The gene calls are TRBV6-2 or TRBV6-3 and TRBJ2-1; 11 positions agree with TRBD2. The CDR3 has 13 residues. V lost 9 bases, J lost 10 bases, and 8 bases stayed unmatched. Germline V gene lookup returns CDR1 MNHEY and CDR2 SVGEGT. CDR3 protein: CASLGTSGSEQFF. CDR3 sequence (DNA): TGTGCCAGTCTCGGGACTAGCGGTTCCGAGCAGTTCTTC.

The chain links TRBV28 to TRBJ2-5; D is possibly TRBD1 (7 bases). Trimming cost V 2 bases and J 5 bases, with 15 bases left between them. Germline lookup yields CDR1 MDHEN and CDR2 SYDVKM. This CDR3 spans 15 amino acids. CDR3 DNA: TGTGCCAGCAGTTTAGGGGCGGCAGGGGGGGAGACCCAGTACTTC. The encoded protein is CASSLGAAGGETQYF.

With regard to this clonotype: Germline is not matched at one junction end, which may reflect a read error. CDR3 sequence reads: CASSQDQVGGGTASCEQYF. DNA for the CDR3: TGCGCCAGCAGCCAAGATCAAGTAGGGGGGGGGACAGCCTCCTGCGAGCAGTACTTC. The chain employs TRBV4-1 and TRBJ2-7; D is tentatively TRBD1 or TRBD2 (7 bases each). Germline V gene sequence: CDR1 MGHRA, CDR2 YSYEKL. The CDR3 consists of 19 residues.

The chain has TRBV5-5 and TRBJ2-7; 7 bases are shared with TRBD1. The CDR3 totals 15 residues. The germline gives CDR1 SGHKS, CDR2 YYEKEE (reference sequence). The V and J ends lost 2 bases and 3 bases, in that order; junction bases with no gene match: 8. In DNA form, the CDR3 reads TGTGCCAGCAGCTTTACGACAGGGAGTTTCTACGAGCAGTACTTC. Translation gives CASSFTTGSFYEQYF.

The rearrangement links TRBV12-3 or TRBV12-4 to TRBJ2-5; D is undetermined. The CDR3 extends over 13 amino acids. V shed 3 bases and J shed 3 bases, with 8 bases lying between them. The CDR3 DNA follows: TGTGCCAGCAGTTTTGGTTCAAAAGAGACCCAGTACTTC. Its protein product is CASSFGSKETQYF.

V gene TRBV7-2 combines with J gene TRBJ2-7; 9 bases match TRBD1. This CDR3 has 15 residues. CDR1 SGHTA and CDR2 FQGNSA come from the germline V gene. The ends lost 5 bases at V and 7 bases at J; junction bases unmatched: 12. CDR3 amino acids: CASSPSGQGFEEQYF. The CDR3 bases are TGTGCCAGCAGCCCATCGGGACAGGGCTTTGAAGAGCAGTACTTC.

The rearrangement joins TRBV4-1 to TRBJ2-1, with D possibly matching TRBD2 (5 bases). CDR3 length: 14 residues. The V gene's germline CDR1 is MGHRA and CDR2 YSYEKL. The V gene lost 0 bases and the J gene lost 10 bases, with 13 bases spanning the gap. This chain's CDR3 is CASSQEGRTYEQFF. The CDR3 region has the DNA TGCGCCAGCAGCCAAGAAGGACGGACTTACGAGCAGTTCTTC.

This chain links TRBV6-5 with TRBJ2-5; a weak D match, TRBD1 (6 bases). Trimming took 2 bases from V and 3 from J, leaving 7 bases between them. Germline CDR1 MNHEY, CDR2 SVGAGI. This CDR3 is built from 13 residues. CDR3 residues: CASSYGTKETQYF. The CDR3 nucleotides read TGTGCCAGCAGTTACGGGACAAAAGAGACCCAGTACTTC.

This chain links TRBV3-1 with TRBJ2-1; 10 bases line up with TRBD2. The CDR3 contains 16 residues. Germline values: CDR1 LGHDT, CDR2 YNNKEL (reference sequence). V dropped 1 base and J dropped 10; count of bases not matched to a gene: 10. The CDR3 sequence: CASSQAWTSGFNEQFF. The CDR3 region has the DNA TGTGCCAGCAGCCAAGCCTGGACTAGCGGTTTCAACGAGCAGTTCTTC.

The V call is TRBV5-1, the J call TRBJ2-3; a weak D match, TRBD1 (6 bases). The V gene lost 4 bases and the J gene lost 3 bases, with 18 bases spanning the gap. Per the germline V gene, CDR1 is SGHRS and CDR2 is YFSETQ. CDR3 length: 16 amino acids. The CDR3 spells CASSPYRVEETDTQYF. The CDR3 nucleotides are TGCGCCAGCAGCCCTTACAGGGTCGAAGAGACAGATACGCAGTATTTT.